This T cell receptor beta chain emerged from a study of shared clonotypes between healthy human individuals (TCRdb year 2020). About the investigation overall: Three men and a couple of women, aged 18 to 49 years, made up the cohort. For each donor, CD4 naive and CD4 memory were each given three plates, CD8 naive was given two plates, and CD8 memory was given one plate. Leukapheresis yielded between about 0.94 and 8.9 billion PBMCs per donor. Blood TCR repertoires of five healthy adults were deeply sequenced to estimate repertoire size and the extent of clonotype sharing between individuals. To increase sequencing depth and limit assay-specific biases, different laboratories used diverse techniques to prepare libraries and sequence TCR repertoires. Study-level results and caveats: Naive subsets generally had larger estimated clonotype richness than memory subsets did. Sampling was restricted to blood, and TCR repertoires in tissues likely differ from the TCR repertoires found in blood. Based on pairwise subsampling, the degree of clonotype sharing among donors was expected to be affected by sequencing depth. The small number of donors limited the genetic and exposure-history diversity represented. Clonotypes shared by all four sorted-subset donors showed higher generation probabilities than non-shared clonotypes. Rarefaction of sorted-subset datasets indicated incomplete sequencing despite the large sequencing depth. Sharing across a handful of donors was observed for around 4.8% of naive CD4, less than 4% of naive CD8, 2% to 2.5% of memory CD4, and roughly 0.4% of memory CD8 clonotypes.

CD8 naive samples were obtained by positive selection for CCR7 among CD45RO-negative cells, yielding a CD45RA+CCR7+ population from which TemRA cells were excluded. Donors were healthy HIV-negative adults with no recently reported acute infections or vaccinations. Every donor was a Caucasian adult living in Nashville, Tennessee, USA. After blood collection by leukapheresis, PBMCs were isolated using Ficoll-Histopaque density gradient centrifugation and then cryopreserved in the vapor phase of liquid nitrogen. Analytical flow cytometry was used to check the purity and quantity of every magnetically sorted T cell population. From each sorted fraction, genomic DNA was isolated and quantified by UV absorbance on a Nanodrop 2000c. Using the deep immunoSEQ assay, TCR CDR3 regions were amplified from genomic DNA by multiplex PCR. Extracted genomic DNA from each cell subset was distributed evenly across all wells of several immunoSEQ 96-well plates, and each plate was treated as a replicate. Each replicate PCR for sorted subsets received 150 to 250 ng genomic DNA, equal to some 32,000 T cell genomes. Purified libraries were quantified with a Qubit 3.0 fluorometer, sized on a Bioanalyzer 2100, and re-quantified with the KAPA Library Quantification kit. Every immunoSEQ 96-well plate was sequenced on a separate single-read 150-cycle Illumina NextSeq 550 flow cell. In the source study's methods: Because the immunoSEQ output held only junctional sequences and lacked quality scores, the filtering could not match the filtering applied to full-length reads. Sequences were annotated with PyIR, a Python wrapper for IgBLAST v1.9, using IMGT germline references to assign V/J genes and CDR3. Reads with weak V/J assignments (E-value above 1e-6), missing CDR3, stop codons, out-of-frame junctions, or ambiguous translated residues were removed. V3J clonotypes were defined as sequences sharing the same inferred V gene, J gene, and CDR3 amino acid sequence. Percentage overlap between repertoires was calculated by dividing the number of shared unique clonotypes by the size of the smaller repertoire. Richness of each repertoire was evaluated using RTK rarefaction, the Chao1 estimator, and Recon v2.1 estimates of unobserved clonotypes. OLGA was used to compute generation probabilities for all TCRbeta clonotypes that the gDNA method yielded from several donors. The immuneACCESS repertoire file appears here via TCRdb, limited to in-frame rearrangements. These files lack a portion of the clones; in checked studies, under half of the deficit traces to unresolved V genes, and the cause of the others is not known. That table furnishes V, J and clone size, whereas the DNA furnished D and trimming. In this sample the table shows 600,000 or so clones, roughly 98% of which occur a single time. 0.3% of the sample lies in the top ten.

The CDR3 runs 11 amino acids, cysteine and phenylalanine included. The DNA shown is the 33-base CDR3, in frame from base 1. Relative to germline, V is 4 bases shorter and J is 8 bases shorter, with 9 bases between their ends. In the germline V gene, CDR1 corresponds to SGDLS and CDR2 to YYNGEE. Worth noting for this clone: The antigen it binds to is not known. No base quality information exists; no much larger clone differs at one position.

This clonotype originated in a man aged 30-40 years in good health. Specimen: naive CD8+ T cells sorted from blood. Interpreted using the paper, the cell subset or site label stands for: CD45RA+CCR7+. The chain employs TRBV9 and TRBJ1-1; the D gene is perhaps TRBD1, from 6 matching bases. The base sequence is TGTGCCAGCAGCACGGGGGCAGAAGCTTTCTTT. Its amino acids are CASSTGAEAFF.